Listed below are T cell receptor beta chains from one sample, sequenced in a study of T cell clones after liver transplantation. Sequenced by immunoSEQ multiplex PCR; TCRdb stores in-frame clones only, minus some. The repertoire has roughly 74,000 clones, 75% to 90% of them found once; the top ten carry about 0.6%. The sequencing used CD4+ T cells from blood, collected before liver transplant. The receptor set was obtained from a human donor who received a liver transplant. CDR3s include the opening cysteine and the closing phenylalanine or tryptophan. The D gene is left open where the match is weak. Clone size is given for some rows only: seen once, a few or many times, or a class if the clone is expanded.

V gene,clone size,J gene,D gene,CDR3 protein,CDR3 DNA
TRBV9,few,TRBJ2-2,-,CASSVAGASTGELFF,TGTGCCAGCAGCGTAGCAGGGGCATCCACCGGGGAGCTGTTTTTT
TRBV30,once,TRBJ2-1,TRBD2,CAWGTSGALTQFF,TGTGCCTGGGGGACTAGCGGAGCCCTCACCCAGTTCTTC
TRBV27,-,TRBJ1-2,-,CASRPGGGVGYGYTF,TGTGCCAGCAGGCCGGGGGGGGGCGTAGGCTATGGCTACACCTTC
TRBV25-1,few,TRBJ2-7,-,CASTKGTGRYEQYF,TGTGCCAGCACCAAGGGGACTGGGAGGTACGAGCAGTACTTC
TRBV28,-,TRBJ2-7,TRBD1,CASSPRDRVYSEQYF,TGTGCCAGCAGTCCTCGGGACAGGGTGTATAGCGAGCAGTACTTC
TRBV4-2,once,TRBJ1-1,-,CASSQVNRQNTEAFF,TGTGCCAGCAGCCAAGTCAACAGGCAGAACACTGAAGCTTTCTTT
TRBV2,-,TRBJ2-7,-,CASSPRLVSSYEQYF,TGTGCCAGCAGTCCCCGACTAGTCAGTTCCTACGAGCAGTACTTC
TRBV5-6,-,TRBJ1-4,-,CASSLYGGPSEKLFF,TGTGCCAGCAGCTTGTATGGGGGGCCGAGTGAAAAACTGTTTTTT
TRBV19,once,TRBJ2-1,TRBD2,CASGLAGYNEQFF,TGTGCCAGCGGACTAGCGGGCTACAATGAGCAGTTCTTC
TRBV18,-,TRBJ1-1,-,CASSPSGQHTEAFF,TGTGCCAGCTCCCCCTCCGGACAGCACACTGAAGCTTTCTTT
TRBV28,once,TRBJ2-7,-,CASIGGVFSYEQYF,TGTGCCAGCATAGGGGGAGTTTTCTCCTACGAGCAGTACTTC
TRBV2,-,TRBJ1-1,-,CASTAASILNTEAFF,TGTGCCAGCACAGCAGCGTCTATTTTGAACACTGAAGCTTTCTTT
TRBV28,-,TRBJ2-3,-,CASQSGDFTDTQYF,TGTGCCAGCCAGAGTGGCGACTTTACAGATACGCAGTATTTT
TRBV7-7,-,TRBJ2-5,TRBD1,CASSPSGTGEGKTQYF,TGTGCCAGCAGCCCCTCCGGGACAGGGGAAGGAAAGACCCAGTACTTC
TRBV7-7,once,TRBJ2-5,-,CASSLVESWTQYF,TGTGCTAGCAGCTTAGTGGAGTCTTGGACCCAGTACTTC
TRBV7-2,-,TRBJ2-1,-,CASSSSRGPSSRRDNEQFF,TGTGCCAGCAGCTCCTCGCGGGGGCCCTCTAGCAGGAGGGACAATGAGCAGTTCTTC
TRBV7-2,-,TRBJ2-7,-,CASSYSPASYEQYF,TGTGCCAGCAGCTACTCCCCGGCCTCCTACGAGCAGTACTTC
TRBV27,-,TRBJ2-5,-,CASSFGGETQYF,TGTGCCAGCAGTTTCGGGGGAGAGACCCAGTACTTC
TRBV7-2,-,TRBJ2-3,TRBD2,CASSLGAGVGDTQYF,TGTGCCAGCAGCTTAGGAGCGGGAGTAGGAGATACGCAGTATTTT
TRBV28,-,TRBJ1-5,-,CASNPGQGYSNQPQHF,TGTGCCAGCAACCCGGGGCAGGGCTATAGCAATCAGCCCCAGCATTTT
TRBV30,-,TRBJ1-4,TRBD1,CAWSVGLNQGAPGEKLFF,TGTGCCTGGAGTGTCGGGTTGAACCAGGGGGCGCCGGGTGAAAAACTGTTTTTT
TRBV5-4,-,TRBJ2-5,TRBD2,CASSGSGRAETQYF,TGTGCCAGCAGCGGGAGCGGGAGGGCGGAGACCCAGTACTTC
TRBV9,-,TRBJ1-4,-,CASSVGPGAEKLFF,TGTGCCAGCAGCGTAGGACCCGGCGCGGAAAAACTGTTTTTT
TRBV19,-,TRBJ2-3,-,CASSIDGPTDTQYF,TGTGCCAGTAGTATAGACGGCCCGACAGATACGCAGTATTTT
TRBV6-1,-,TRBJ1-1,-,CASNDRITEAFF,TGTGCCAGCAATGACAGGATAACTGAAGCTTTCTTT
TRBV19,-,TRBJ2-2,TRBD2,CASNWRLAGAGELFF,TGTGCCAGTAACTGGAGACTAGCGGGAGCCGGGGAGCTGTTTTTT
TRBV7-2,few,TRBJ2-7,-,CASSIGDSYEQYF,TGTGCCAGCTCGATAGGTGACAGCTACGAGCAGTACTTC
TRBV30,-,TRBJ2-7,-,CAWINPGTAPYEQYF,TGTGCCTGGATCAACCCGGGGACGGCTCCCTACGAGCAGTACTTC
TRBV2,once,TRBJ2-7,-,CASVGGTDYEQYF,TGTGCCAGTGTTGGCGGGACGGACTACGAGCAGTACTTC
TRBV7-2,-,TRBJ1-1,-,CASSLDQGMGTEAFF,TGTGCCAGCAGCTTAGATCAGGGGATGGGGACTGAAGCTTTCTTT
TRBV19,once,TRBJ2-1,-,CASSIGQYNEQFF,TGTGCCAGTAGTATTGGACAGTACAATGAGCAGTTCTTC
TRBV28,-,TRBJ2-7,-,CATFHGGDYEQYF,TGTGCCACCTTCCATGGGGGAGACTACGAGCAGTACTTC
TRBV7-2,once,TRBJ2-1,-,CASSLWREGNEQFF,TGTGCCAGCAGCTTATGGCGGGAAGGAAATGAGCAGTTCTTC
TRBV30,once,TRBJ1-1,-,CAWRSLGLGTVTEAFF,TGTGCCTGGAGGTCTTTGGGCCTCGGAACGGTCACTGAAGCTTTCTTT
TRBV20-1,once,TRBJ2-7,-,CSGFRGNEQYF,TGCAGTGGATTTAGGGGGAACGAGCAGTACTTC
TRBV4-3,-,TRBJ2-2,TRBD2,CASSSRGGRATGELFF,TGCGCCAGTTCATCCCGTGGCGGGAGGGCAACCGGGGAGCTGTTTTTT
TRBV28,-,TRBJ1-1,-,CASTLLEGRAFF,TGTGCCAGCACCCTACTGGAGGGACGGGCTTTCTTT